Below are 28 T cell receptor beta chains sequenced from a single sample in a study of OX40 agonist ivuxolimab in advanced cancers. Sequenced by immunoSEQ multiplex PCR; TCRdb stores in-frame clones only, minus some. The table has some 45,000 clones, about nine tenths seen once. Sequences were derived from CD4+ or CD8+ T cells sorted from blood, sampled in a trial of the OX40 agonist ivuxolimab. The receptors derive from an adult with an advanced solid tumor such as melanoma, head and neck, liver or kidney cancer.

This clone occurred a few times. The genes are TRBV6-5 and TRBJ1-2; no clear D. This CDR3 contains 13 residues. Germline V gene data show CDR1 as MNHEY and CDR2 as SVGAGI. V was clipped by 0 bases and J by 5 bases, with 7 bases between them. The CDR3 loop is CASSYSTGYGYTF. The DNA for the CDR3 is TGTGCCAGCAGTTACTCGACGGGGTATGGCTACACCTTC.

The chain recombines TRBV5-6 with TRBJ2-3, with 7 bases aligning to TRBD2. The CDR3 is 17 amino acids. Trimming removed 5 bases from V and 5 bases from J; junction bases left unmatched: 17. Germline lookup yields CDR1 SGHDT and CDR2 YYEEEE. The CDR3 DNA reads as TGTGCCAGCAGGCATCCTTTGGGCGCGGGGGATGGAGATACGCAGTATTTT. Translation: CASRHPLGAGDGDTQYF.

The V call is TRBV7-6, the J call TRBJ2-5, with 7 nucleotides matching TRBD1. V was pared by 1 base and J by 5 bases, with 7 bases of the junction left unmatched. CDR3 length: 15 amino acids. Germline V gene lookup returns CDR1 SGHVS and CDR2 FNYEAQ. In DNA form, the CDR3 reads TGTGCCAGCAGCTTAGAACAGGGGTCGTTCGAGACCCAGTACTTC. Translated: CASSLEQGSFETQYF.

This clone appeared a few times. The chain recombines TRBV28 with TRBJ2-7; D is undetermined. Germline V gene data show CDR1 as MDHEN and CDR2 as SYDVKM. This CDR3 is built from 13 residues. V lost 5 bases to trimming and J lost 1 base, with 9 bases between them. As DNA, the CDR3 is TGTGCCAGCAGTCGGATCGGGTCCTACGAGCAGTACTTC. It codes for CASSRIGSYEQYF.

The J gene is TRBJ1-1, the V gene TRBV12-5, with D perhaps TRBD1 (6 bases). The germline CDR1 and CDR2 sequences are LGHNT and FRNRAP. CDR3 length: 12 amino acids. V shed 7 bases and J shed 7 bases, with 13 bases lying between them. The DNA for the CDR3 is TGTGCTAGTGCCTACCGGGACATTGAAGCTTTCTTT. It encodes CASAYRDIEAFF. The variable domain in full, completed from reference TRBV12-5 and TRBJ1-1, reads DARVTQTPRHKVTEMGQEVTMRCQPILGHNTVFWYRQTMMQGLELLAYFRNRAPLDDSGMPKDRFSAEMPDATLATLKIQPSEPRDSAVYFCASAYRDIEAFFGQGTRLTVV.

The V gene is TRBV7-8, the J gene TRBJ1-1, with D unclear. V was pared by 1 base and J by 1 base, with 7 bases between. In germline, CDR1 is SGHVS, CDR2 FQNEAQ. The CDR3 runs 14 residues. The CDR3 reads CASSLGGENTEAFF. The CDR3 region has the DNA TGTGCCAGCAGCTTAGGGGGAGAGAACACTGAAGCTTTCTTT.

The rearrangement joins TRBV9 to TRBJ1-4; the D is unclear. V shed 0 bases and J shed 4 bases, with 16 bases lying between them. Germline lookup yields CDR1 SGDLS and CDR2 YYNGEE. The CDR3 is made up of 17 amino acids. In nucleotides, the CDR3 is TGTGCCAGCAGCGTAGAGGGCAGGCGGGTTGGTAATGAAAAACTGTTTTTT. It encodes CASSVEGRRVGNEKLFF.

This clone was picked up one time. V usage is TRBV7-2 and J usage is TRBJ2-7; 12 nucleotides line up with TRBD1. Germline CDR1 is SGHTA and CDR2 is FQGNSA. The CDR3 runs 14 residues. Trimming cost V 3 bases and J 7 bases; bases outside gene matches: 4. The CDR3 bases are TGTGCCAGCAGCTTGGGGACAGGGGGCAAGGAGCAGTACTTC. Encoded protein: CASSLGTGGKEQYF.

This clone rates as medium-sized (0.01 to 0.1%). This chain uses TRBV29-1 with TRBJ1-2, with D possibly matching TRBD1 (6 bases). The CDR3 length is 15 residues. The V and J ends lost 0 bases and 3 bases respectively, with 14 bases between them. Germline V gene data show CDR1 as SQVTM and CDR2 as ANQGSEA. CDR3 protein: CSVEDGDILDYGYTF. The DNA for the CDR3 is TGCAGCGTTGAAGATGGGGACATACTCGACTATGGCTACACCTTC.

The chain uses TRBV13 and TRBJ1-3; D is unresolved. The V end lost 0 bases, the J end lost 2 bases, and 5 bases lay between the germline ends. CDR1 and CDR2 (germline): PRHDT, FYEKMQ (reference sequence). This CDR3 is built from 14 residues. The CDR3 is CASSLGTAGNTIYF. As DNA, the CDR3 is TGTGCCAGCAGCTTAGGCACGGCTGGAAACACCATATATTTT.

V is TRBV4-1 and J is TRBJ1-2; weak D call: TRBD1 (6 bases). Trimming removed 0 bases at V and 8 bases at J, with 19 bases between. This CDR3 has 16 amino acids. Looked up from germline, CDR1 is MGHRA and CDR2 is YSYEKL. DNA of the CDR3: TGCGCCAGCAGCCAAGAGAGGGGGAACTACCTGGGCGGCTACACCTTC. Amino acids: CASSQERGNYLGGYTF.

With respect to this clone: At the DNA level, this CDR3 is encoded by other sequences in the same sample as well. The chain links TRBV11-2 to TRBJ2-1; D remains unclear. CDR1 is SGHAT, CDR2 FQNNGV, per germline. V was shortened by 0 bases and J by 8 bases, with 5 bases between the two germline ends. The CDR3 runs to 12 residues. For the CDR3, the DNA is TGTGCCAGCAGCTTAGAGGTGCATGAGCAGTTCTTC. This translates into CASSLEVHEQFF. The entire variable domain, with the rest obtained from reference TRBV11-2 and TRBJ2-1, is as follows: EAGVAQSPRYKIIEKRQSVAFWCNPISGHATLYWYQQILGQGPKLLIQFQNNGVVDDSQLPKDRFSAERLKGVDSTLKIQPAKLEDSAVYLCASSLEVHEQFFGPGTRLTVL.

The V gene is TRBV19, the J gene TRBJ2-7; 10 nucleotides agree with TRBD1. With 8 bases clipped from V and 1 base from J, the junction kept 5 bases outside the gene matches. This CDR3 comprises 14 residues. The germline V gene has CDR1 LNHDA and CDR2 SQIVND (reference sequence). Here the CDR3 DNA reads TGTGCCAGTGGCGCGGGACAGGGGTCCTACGAGCAGTACTTC. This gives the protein CASGAGQGSYEQYF.

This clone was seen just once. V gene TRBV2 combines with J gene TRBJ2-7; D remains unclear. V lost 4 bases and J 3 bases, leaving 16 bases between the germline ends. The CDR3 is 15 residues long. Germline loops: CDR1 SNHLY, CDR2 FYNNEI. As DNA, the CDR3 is TGTGCCAGCAGTGCATGGGCGACGGTGAGCTACGAGCAGTACTTC. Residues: CASSAWATVSYEQYF.

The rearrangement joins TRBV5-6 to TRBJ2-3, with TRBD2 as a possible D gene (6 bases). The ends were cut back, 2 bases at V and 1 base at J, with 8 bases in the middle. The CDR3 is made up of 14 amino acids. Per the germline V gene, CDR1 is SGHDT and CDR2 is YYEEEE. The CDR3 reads CASSFSGGTDTQYF. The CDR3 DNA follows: TGTGCCAGCAGCTTTAGCGGTGGCACAGATACGCAGTATTTT.

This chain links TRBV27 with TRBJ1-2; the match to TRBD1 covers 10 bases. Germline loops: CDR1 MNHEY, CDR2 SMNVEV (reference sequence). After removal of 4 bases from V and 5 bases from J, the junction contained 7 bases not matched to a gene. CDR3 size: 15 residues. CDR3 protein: CASSSIPGQGYGYTF. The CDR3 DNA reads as TGTGCCAGCAGTTCAATTCCGGGACAGGGGTATGGCTACACCTTC.

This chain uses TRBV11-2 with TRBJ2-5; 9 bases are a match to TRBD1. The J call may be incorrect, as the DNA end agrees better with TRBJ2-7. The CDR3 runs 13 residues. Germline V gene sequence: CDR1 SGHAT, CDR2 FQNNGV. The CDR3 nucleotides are TGTGCCAGCAGCACAGGGGGCACCTACGAGCAGTACTTC. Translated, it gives CASSTGGTYEQYF.

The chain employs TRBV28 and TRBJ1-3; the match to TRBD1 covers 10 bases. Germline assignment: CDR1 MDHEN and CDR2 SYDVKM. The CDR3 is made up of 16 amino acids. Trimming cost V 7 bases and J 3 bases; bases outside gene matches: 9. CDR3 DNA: TGTGCCAGCACCTGGGGGGACAGGGGACTTGGAAACACCATATATTTT. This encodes CASTWGDRGLGNTIYF.

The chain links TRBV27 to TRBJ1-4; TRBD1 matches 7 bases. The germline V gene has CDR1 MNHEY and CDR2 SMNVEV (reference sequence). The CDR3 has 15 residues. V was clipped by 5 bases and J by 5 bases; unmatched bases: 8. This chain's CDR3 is CASSALGQENEKLFF. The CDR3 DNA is TGTGCCAGCAGTGCTTTAGGACAGGAAAATGAAAAACTGTTTTTT.

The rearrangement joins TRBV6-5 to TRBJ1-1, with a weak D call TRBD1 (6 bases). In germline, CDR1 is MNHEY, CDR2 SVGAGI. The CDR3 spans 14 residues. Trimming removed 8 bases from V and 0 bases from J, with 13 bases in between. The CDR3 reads CASEGEGLNTEAFF. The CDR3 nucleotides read TGTGCCAGCGAGGGGGAGGGGTTGAACACTGAAGCTTTCTTT.

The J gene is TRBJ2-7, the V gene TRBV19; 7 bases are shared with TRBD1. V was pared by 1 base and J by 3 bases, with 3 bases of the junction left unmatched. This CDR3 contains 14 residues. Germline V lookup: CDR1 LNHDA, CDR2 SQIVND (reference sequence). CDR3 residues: CASSIGGTVYEQYF. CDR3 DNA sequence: TGTGCCAGTAGTATAGGAGGGACAGTCTACGAGCAGTACTTC.

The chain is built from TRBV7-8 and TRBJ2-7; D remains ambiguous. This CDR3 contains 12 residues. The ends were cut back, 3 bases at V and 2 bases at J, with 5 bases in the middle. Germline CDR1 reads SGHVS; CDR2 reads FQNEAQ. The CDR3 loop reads CASSFETYEQYF. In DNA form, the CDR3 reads TGTGCCAGCAGCTTTGAAACCTACGAGCAGTACTTC.

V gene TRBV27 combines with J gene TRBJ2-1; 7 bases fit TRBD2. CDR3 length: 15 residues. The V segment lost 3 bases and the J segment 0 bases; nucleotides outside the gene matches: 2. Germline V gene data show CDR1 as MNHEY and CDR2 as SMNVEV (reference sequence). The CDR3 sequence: CASSLERGSYNEQFF. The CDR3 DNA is TGTGCCAGCAGTTTGGAGCGGGGCTCCTACAATGAGCAGTTCTTC.

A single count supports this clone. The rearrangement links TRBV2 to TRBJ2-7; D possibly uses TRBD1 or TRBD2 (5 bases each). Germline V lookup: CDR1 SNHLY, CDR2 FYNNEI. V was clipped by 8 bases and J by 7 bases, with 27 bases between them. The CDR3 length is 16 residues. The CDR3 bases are TGTGCCAGCTCTCCATCCCCGGGACCAGAGATTGGGGAGCAGTACTTC. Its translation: CASSPSPGPEIGEQYF.

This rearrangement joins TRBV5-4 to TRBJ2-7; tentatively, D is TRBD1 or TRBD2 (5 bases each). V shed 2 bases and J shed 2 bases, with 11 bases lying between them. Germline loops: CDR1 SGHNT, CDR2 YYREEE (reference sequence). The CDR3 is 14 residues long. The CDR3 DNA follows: TGTGCCAGCAGCTTAGGACAACTAGCCTACGAGCAGTACTTC. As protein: CASSLGQLAYEQYF.

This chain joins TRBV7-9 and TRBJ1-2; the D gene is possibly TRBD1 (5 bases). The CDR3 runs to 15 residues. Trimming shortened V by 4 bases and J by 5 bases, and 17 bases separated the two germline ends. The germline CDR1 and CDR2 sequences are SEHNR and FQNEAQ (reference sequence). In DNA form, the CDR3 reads TGTGCCAGCAGCTCCCAGATCGGGGCCGATTATGGCTACACCTTC. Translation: CASSSQIGADYGYTF.

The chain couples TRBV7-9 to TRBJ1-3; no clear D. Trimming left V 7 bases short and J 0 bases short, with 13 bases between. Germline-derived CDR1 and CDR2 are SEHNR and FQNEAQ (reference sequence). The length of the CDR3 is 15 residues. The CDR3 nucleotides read TGTGCCAGCACCGAAAAATTCCTCTCTGGAAACACCATATATTTT. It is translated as CASTEKFLSGNTIYF.

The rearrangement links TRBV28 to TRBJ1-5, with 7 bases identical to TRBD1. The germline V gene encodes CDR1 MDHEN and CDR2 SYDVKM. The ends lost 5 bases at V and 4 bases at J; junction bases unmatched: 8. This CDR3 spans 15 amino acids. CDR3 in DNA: TGTGCCAGCAGTCGAGGGACAGCTTTAAATCAGCCCCAGCATTTT. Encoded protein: CASSRGTALNQPQHF.